The source of this T cell receptor beta chain is a study of shared clonotypes between healthy human individuals. Profiling relied on immunoSEQ multiplex PCR, and the TCRdb table lists in-frame clones only, not all of them. This repertoire shows 500,000 to 550,000 clones, about 96% found once; its top ten account for approximately 0.06%. This clone was counted once. Its antigen is still unknown. The CDR3 totals 16 residues. Germline V gene sequence: CDR1 MDHEN, CDR2 SYDVKM. V lost 2 bases to trimming and J lost 5 bases, with 16 bases between them. Study observations and caveats: The sharing of roughly 5% of naive CD4 clonotypes was seen across a few donors.

The chain couples TRBV28 to TRBJ2-1, with D perhaps matching TRBD1 (6 bases). The receptor comes from a woman in her 30s in good health. The sample was naive CD4+ T cells sorted from blood. Subset noted: CD45RA+ positively selected. DNA for the CDR3: TGTGCCAGCAGTTTAAGGTTAGGCCAGGGGCACAATGAGCAGTTCTTC. This encodes CASSLRLGQGHNEQFF.